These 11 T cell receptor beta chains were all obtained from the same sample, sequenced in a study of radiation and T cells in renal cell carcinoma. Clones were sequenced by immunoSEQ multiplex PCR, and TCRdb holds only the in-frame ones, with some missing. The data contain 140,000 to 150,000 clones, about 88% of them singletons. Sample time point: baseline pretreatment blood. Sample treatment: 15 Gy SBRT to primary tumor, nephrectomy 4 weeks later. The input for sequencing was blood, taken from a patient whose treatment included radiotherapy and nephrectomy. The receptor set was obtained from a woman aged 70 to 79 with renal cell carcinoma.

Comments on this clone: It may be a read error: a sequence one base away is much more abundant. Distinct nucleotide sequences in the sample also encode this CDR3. CDR3 in amino acids: CSVEENTEAFF. CDR3 nucleotide sequence: TGCAGTGTCGAAGAAAACACTGAAGCTTTCTTT. The genes are TRBV29-1 and TRBJ1-1; D gene uncertain. The CDR3 consists of 11 residues. Germline V gene sequence: CDR1 SQVTM, CDR2 ANQGSEA.

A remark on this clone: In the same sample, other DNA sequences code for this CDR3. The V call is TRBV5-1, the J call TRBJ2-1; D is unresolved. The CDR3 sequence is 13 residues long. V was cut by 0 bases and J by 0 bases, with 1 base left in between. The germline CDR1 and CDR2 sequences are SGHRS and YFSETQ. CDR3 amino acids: CASSLASYNEQFF. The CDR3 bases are TGCGCCAGCAGCTTGGCCTCCTACAATGAGCAGTTCTTC.

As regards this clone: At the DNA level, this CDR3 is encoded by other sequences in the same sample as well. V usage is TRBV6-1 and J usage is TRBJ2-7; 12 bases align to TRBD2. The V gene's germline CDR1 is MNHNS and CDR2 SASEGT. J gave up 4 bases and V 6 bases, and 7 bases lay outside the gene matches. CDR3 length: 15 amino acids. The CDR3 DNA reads TGTGCCAGCAGCAGTCTAGCGGGGGGGTCATACGAGCAGTACTTC. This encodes CASSSLAGGSYEQYF.

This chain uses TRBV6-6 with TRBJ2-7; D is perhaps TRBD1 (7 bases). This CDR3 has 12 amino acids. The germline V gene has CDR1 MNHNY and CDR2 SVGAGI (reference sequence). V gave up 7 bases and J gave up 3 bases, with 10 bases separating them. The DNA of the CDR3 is TGTGCCAGCACCCAGGGGGGCTACGAGCAGTACTTC. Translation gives CASTQGGYEQYF.

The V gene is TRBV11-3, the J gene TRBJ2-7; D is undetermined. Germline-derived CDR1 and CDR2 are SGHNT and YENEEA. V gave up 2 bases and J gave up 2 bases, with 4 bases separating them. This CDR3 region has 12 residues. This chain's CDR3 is CASSLSAYEQYF. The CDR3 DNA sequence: TGTGCCAGCAGCTTATCAGCCTACGAGCAGTACTTC.

Here the CDR3 reads CASSQMDRGNTIYF. In DNA, the CDR3 is TGCGCCAGCAGCCAAATGGACAGGGGAAACACCATATATTTT. V is TRBV4-1 and J is TRBJ1-3, with TRBD1 identical over 7 bases. The CDR3 has 14 residues. CDR1 MGHRA and CDR2 YSYEKL come from the germline V gene. V dropped 2 bases and J dropped 4; count of bases not matched to a gene: 2.

The CDR3 nucleotides read TGCAGTGCTAGATTTGGGGTAGAGCAGTTCTTC. It encodes CSARFGVEQFF. V and J are TRBV20-1 and TRBJ2-1; D call uncertain. V shed 2 bases and J shed 10 bases, with 9 bases lying between them. Germline CDR1 DFQATT, CDR2 SNEGSKA (reference sequence). This CDR3 has 11 residues.

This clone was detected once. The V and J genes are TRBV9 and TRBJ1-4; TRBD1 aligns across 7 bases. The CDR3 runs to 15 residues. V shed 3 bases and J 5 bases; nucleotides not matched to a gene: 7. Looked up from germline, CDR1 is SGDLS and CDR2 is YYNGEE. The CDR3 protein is CASSGRQGMNEKLFF. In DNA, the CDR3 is TGTGCCAGCAGCGGCAGACAGGGAATGAATGAAAAACTGTTTTTT. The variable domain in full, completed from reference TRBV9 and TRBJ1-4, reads DSGVTQTPKHLITATGQRVTLRCSPRSGDLSVYWYQQSLDQGLQFLIQYYNGEERAKGNILERFSAQQFPDLHSELNLSSLELGDSALYFCASSGRQGMNEKLFFGSGTQLSVL.

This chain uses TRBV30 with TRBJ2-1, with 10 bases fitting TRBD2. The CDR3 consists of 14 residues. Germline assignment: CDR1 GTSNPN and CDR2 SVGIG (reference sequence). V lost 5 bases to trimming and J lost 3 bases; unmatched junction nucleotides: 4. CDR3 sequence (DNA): TGTGCCTGGGACCTAGCGGGGGTCTACAATGAGCAGTTCTTC. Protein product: CAWDLAGVYNEQFF.

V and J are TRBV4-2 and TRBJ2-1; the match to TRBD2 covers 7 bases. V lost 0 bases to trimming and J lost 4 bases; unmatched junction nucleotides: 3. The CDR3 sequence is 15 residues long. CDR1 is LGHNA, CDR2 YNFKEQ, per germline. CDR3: CASSQERLAYNEQFF. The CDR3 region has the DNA TGTGCCAGCAGCCAAGAGCGACTAGCTTACAATGAGCAGTTCTTC.

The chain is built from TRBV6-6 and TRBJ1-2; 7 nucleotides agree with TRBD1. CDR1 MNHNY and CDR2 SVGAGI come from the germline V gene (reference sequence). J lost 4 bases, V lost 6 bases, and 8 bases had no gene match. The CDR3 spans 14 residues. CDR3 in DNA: TGTGCCAGCAGAAGCTCCGGGACAGTCTATGGCTACACCTTC. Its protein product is CASRSSGTVYGYTF.